The subject of this entry is one T cell receptor beta chain. This entry belongs to a study of radiotherapy plus CTLA-4 blockade in lung cancer. The wider study: In approximately 17% of patients, objective responses were seen; 30% to 35% had disease control.

The method was immunoSEQ multiplex PCR; TCRdb's version includes in-frame clones alone and lacks a portion of them. The table has around 65,000 clones, roughly 80% seen once. V dropped 5 bases and J dropped 4; count of bases not matched to a gene: 15. Germline CDR1 is SGHRS and CDR2 is YFSETQ. The CDR3 length is 17 residues. Here the sequenced sample was peripheral blood, taken from a patient treated with radiotherapy plus ipilimumab. This TCR came from a human donor with non-small cell lung cancer who had a complete response to radiotherapy plus ipilimumab. The chain uses TRBV5-1 and TRBJ1-2, with TRBD1 identical over 9 bases. The CDR3 is CASSPRGTGRSSYGYTF. In nucleotides, the CDR3 is TGCGCCAGCAGTCCTCGGGGGACAGGGAGGAGTAGCTATGGCTACACCTTC.